This T cell receptor beta chain comes out of a study of cytomegalovirus exposure and HLA in healthy donors. The study, taken as a whole, reports: A later analysis found common viral pathogens apparently linked to several of the most significant clusters.

Concerning this clone itself: Its antigen is as yet unknown.

Germline CDR1 is MNHEY and CDR2 is SVGAGI. V lost 2 bases, J lost 7 bases, and 9 bases lay in between. CDR3 length equals 12 residues. The PCR was carried out with 60 Vbeta primers and 13 Jbeta primers. Produced via immunoSEQ multiplex PCR; TCRdb's table is partial and in-frame only. The table records over 150,000 clones, approximately 85% of them present only once. The clonotype comes from a man aged 45 to 65 in good health and CMV-seropositive. The sequenced sample was PBMCs. The genes are TRBV6-5 and TRBJ2-7; D is perhaps TRBD2 (5 bases). The CDR3, as DNA: TGTGCCAGCAGTTACCGGGGTGGGGAGCAGTACTTC. Its protein is CASSYRGGEQYF.